This TCR beta chain was retrieved from a study of blood T cell repertoires in COVID-19. Study context: COVID-19 samples collected from the United States, Italy and Spain covered acute and convalescent phases. Sources were T cells, B-cell-depleted T cells, or PBMCs; the material itself was cDNA or gDNA.

The table came from immunoSEQ multiplex PCR; TCRdb's copy has only in-frame clones and leaves some out. This table holds over 200,000 clones, under 90% found once. The CDR3 contains 15 residues. The V end was cut by 4 bases, the J end by 7 bases, with 18 bases between. CDR1 SGHRS and CDR2 YFSETQ come from the germline V gene. The origin of this receptor is a man in his forties or fifties with COVID-19, enrolled during active disease. The chain employs TRBV5-1 and TRBJ2-1; tentative D call: TRBD2 (6 bases). The sample consisted of peripheral blood. CDR3 nucleotide sequence: TGCGCCAGCAGCAGAGCGGGTGGAGGTCGGAATGAGCAGTTCTTC. Translating it yields CASSRAGGGRNEQFF.